This T cell receptor beta chain was documented in a study of technical replicates of blood from several donors. Germline-derived CDR1 and CDR2 are SGHAT and FQNNGV. The CDR3 spans 16 residues. V was pared by 2 bases and J by 3 bases, with 6 bases of the junction left unmatched. Repertoires were generated with immunoSEQ multiplex PCR, while TCRdb's copy carries only in-frame clones and drops some. The table has 45,000 to 60,000 clones, around 83% seen once. This receptor was obtained from a human donor in good health. Some clones in this sample may be carry-over from other donors' samples. V gene TRBV11-2 combines with J gene TRBJ1-3, with 8 bases fitting TRBD1. The sample consisted of PBMCs. The CDR3 is CASSLLGRGLGNTIYF. The CDR3 DNA reads as TGTGCCAGCAGCTTATTGGGCAGGGGGCTTGGAAACACCATATATTTT.